The clone carrying this TCR beta chain was picked up a small number of times. The sample originates from a study of blood T cell repertoires in COVID-19. The data were produced by immunoSEQ multiplex PCR, yet TCRdb's version contains in-frame clones alone and is incomplete. The sample contains around 260,000 clones, around 90% of which appear only once. The CDR3 is made up of 12 amino acids. Germline values: CDR1 MNHEY, CDR2 SVGAGI. Unmatched junction bases numbered 2, after V lost 6 bases and J lost 5 bases. The sequence was obtained from a human donor in a cohort sampled during active COVID-19. The chain joins TRBV6-5 to TRBJ2-7, with 9 bases aligning to TRBD1. Material: peripheral blood. The CDR3 DNA follows: TGTGCCAGCAGGGACAGGGGAAACGAGCAGTACTTC. Translation: CASRDRGNEQYF.